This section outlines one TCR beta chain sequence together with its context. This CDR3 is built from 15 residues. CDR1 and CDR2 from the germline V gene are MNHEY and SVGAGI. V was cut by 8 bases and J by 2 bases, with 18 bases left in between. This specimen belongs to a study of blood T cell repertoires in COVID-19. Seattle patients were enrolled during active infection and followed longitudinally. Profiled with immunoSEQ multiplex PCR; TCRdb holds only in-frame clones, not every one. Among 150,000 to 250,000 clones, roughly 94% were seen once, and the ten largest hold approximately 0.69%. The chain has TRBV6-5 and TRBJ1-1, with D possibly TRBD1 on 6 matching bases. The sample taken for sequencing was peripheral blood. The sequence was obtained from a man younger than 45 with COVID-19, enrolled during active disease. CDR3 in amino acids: CASPPGGRINTEAFF. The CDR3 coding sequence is TGTGCCAGCCCGCCGGGGGGCAGAATAAACACTGAAGCTTTCTTT.